This record covers a single T cell receptor beta chain. Antigen: not known. Germline CDR1 and CDR2: SGHTS and YDEGEE. The V gene end was trimmed by 3 bases and the J gene end by 4 bases; junction bases not matched to a gene: 4. This CDR3 contains 15 residues. This PCR relied on a set of 60 Vbeta primers and 13 Jbeta primers. The table came from immunoSEQ multiplex PCR; TCRdb's copy has only in-frame clones and leaves some out. Among some 250,000 clones listed, roughly 82% were seen once. The data were obtained in a study of cytomegalovirus exposure and HLA in healthy donors. Points from the study as a whole: About 87% or about 30% of the time was how often most TCR beta V segments were productive, according to an earlier analysis.

Sequencing was done on a sample of PBMCs. The rearrangement joins TRBV5-8 to TRBJ1-5, with 10 positions matching TRBD1. This receptor was taken from a woman in her thirties or forties in good health and CMV-seropositive. The CDR3 reads CASSSGDRGNQPQHF. CDR3 bases: TGTGCCAGCAGCTCAGGGGACAGGGGAAATCAGCCCCAGCATTTT.